Listed here are 21 T cell receptor beta chains from one sample, sequenced in a study of STAT5B mutations in CD4+ large granular lymphocyte leukemia. The data were produced by immunoSEQ multiplex PCR, yet TCRdb's version contains in-frame clones alone and is incomplete. The data show approximately 30,000 clones, approximately 79% seen once. The sample taken for sequencing was CD4+ T cells from blood buffy coats. The receptors here all came from a human donor in good health.

This chain links TRBV5-1 with TRBJ1-6; tentatively, D is TRBD1 (5 bases). The CDR3 totals 16 residues. From germline, CDR1 is SGHRS and CDR2 YFSETQ. V was shortened by 5 bases and J by 2 bases, with 14 bases between the two germline ends. The DNA of the CDR3 is TGCGCCAGCAGGACAGCACAATCCACCTATAATTCACCCCTCCACTTT. This encodes CASRTAQSTYNSPLHF. Combining the CDR3 with reference TRBV5-1 and TRBJ1-6 gives the whole variable domain KAGVTQTPRYLIKTRGQQVTLSCSPISGHRSVSWYQQTPGQGLQFLFEYFSETQRNKGNFPGRFSGRQFSNSRSEMNVSTLELGDSALYLCASRTAQSTYNSPLHFGNGTRLTVT.

V and J are TRBV10-1 and TRBJ2-3, with 10 bases that match TRBD2. Germline assignment: CDR1 WNHNN and CDR2 SYGVQD (reference sequence). V lost 6 bases to trimming and J lost 2 bases; unmatched junction nucleotides: 5. The CDR3 is 15 residues long. The CDR3 protein is CASSLGTSVTDTQYF. The CDR3 DNA follows: TGCGCCAGCAGCCTCGGGACTAGCGTCACAGATACGCAGTATTTT.

In its sample, this clone was seen a few times. V is TRBV30 and J is TRBJ2-7; 8 bases match TRBD1. V lost 2 bases and J lost 2; bases outside the gene matches: 8. Germline CDR1 reads GTSNPN; CDR2 reads SVGIG (reference sequence). CDR3 size: 15 residues. CDR3 residues: CAWSHPRTGTYEQYF. The CDR3, as DNA: TGTGCCTGGAGTCATCCGAGGACAGGGACCTACGAGCAGTACTTC. Drawing the rest from reference TRBV30 and TRBJ2-7, the complete variable domain is SQTIHQWPATLVQPVGSPLSLECTVEGTSNPNLYWYRQAAGRGLQLLFYSVGIGQISSEVPQNLSASRPQDRQFILSSKKLLLSDSGFYLCAWSHPRTGTYEQYFGPGTRLTVT.

The chain joins TRBV5-1 to TRBJ1-6, with D possibly TRBD1 on 5 matching bases. V dropped 5 bases and J dropped 9 bases, with 15 bases sitting between them. This CDR3 has 14 residues. Germline lookup yields CDR1 SGHRS and CDR2 YFSETQ. As DNA, the CDR3 is TGCGCCAGCAGGACCAGGGACGGGGGTTCACCCCTCCACTTT. Encoded protein: CASRTRDGGSPLHF.

This rearrangement joins TRBV10-2 to TRBJ1-2; a possible D gene is TRBD1 (5 bases). Germline loops: CDR1 WSHSY, CDR2 SAAADI. The CDR3 consists of 13 residues. V was trimmed by 8 bases and J by 3 bases, leaving 13 bases between them. Here the CDR3 reads CASGLGDYYGYTF. The DNA for the CDR3 is TGCGCCAGCGGGTTGGGGGACTACTATGGCTACACCTTC.

This clone was recorded only once. V gene TRBV7-2 combines with J gene TRBJ2-2; 10 bases are a match to TRBD2. The germline V gene encodes CDR1 SGHTA and CDR2 FQGNSA. The trim removed 3 bases at V and 3 bases at J, leaving 4 bases unmatched. This CDR3 has 16 amino acids. The CDR3 loop is CASSFSSGGHTGELFF. The CDR3 DNA reads as TGTGCCAGCAGCTTTTCTAGCGGGGGACACACCGGGGAGCTGTTTTTT.

This clone was detected a few times. The V gene is TRBV2, the J gene TRBJ2-7; D not resolved. CDR1 and CDR2 from the germline V gene are SNHLY and FYNNEI. CDR3 size: 12 residues. The V and J ends lost 7 bases and 9 bases respectively, with 16 bases between them. CDR3 sequence reads: CASTPNRGGQYF. The CDR3 DNA reads as TGTGCCAGCACCCCTAACCGAGGCGGGCAGTACTTC.

The chain couples TRBV19 to TRBJ2-4; 11 nucleotides match TRBD2. The CDR3 extends over 16 amino acids. Germline CDR1 reads LNHDA; CDR2 reads SQIVND (reference sequence). With 6 bases clipped from V and 4 bases from J, the junction kept 8 bases outside the gene matches. The CDR3 reads CASSGSGGALKNIQYF. The CDR3 DNA follows: TGTGCCAGTAGCGGTAGCGGGGGGGCCTTAAAAAACATTCAGTACTTC.

This rearrangement joins TRBV14 to TRBJ1-1; D might be TRBD1 (5 bases). Germline V gene sequence: CDR1 SGHDN, CDR2 FVKESK. The CDR3 is 13 residues long. V gave up 5 bases and J gave up 4 bases, with 11 bases separating them. As DNA, the CDR3 is TGTGCCAGCAGCTTTGGGGGGAGCACTGAAGCTTTCTTT. Translating it yields CASSFGGSTEAFF.

This chain's CDR3 is CASSQDRGWGQYF. The DNA for the CDR3 is TGTGCCAGCAGCCAAGATCGAGGGTGGGGGCAGTACTTC. V gene TRBV14 combines with J gene TRBJ2-7; D might be TRBD2 (5 bases). This CDR3 has 13 residues. Trimming removed 0 bases at V and 9 bases at J, with 12 bases between. Germline V gene lookup returns CDR1 SGHDN and CDR2 FVKESK.

This chain links TRBV2 with TRBJ2-3, with unresolved D. Germline assignment: CDR1 SNHLY and CDR2 FYNNEI. CDR3 length: 14 residues. Trimming stripped 8 bases from V and 0 bases from J, with 12 bases between. The CDR3 sequence: CASPDLSSTDTQYF. The DNA of the CDR3 is TGTGCCAGCCCTGACCTCTCTAGCACAGATACGCAGTATTTT.

This clone has just a few counts. The chain recombines TRBV19 with TRBJ2-7, with D perhaps TRBD1 (6 bases). With 7 bases removed from V and 4 bases from J, the gap between germline ends came to 14 bases. CDR1 LNHDA and CDR2 SQIVND come from the germline V gene (reference sequence). This CDR3 comprises 13 residues. As DNA, the CDR3 is TGTGCCAGTATCCCACAGGGTGGGTACGAGCAGTACTTC. Protein sequence: CASIPQGGYEQYF.

The rearrangement uses TRBV19 and TRBJ2-2; D call uncertain. The V end lost 3 bases, the J end lost 0 bases, and 8 bases lay between the germline ends. The CDR3 sequence is 15 residues long. The germline CDR1 and CDR2 sequences are LNHDA and SQIVND (reference sequence). CDR3 bases: TGTGCCAGTAGTATTTTCGCTTCGAACACCGGGGAGCTGTTTTTT. This codes for CASSIFASNTGELFF.

The chain recombines TRBV7-9 with TRBJ2-3; D could derive from TRBD1 or TRBD2 (5 bases each). This CDR3 is 16 amino acids long. CDR1 SEHNR and CDR2 FQNEAQ come from the germline V gene (reference sequence). Trimming pared 1 base from V and 1 base from J, leaving 12 bases between. The CDR3 coding sequence is TGTGCCAGCAGCTTAGAGGGGACGACAGGCACAGATACGCAGTATTTT. This sequence encodes CASSLEGTTGTDTQYF.

The gene calls are TRBV5-1 and TRBJ2-7, with D unclear. This CDR3 is built from 14 residues. Trimming left V 4 bases short and J 2 bases short, with 13 bases between. Germline assignment: CDR1 SGHRS and CDR2 YFSETQ. CDR3: CASSPDPGTYEQYF. For the CDR3, the DNA is TGCGCCAGCAGCCCCGACCCCGGCACCTACGAGCAGTACTTC.

This clone appeared a few times. This chain joins TRBV6-4 and TRBJ1-1; 9 bases line up with TRBD1. CDR3 length: 14 residues. Trimming cost V 0 bases and J 5 bases; bases outside gene matches: 1. CDR1 is MRHNA, CDR2 SNTAGT, per germline. CDR3 loop: CASSDSDRGTEAFF. The CDR3 DNA reads TGTGCCAGCAGTGACTCGGACAGGGGAACTGAAGCTTTCTTT.

The V and J genes are TRBV19 and TRBJ1-3; maybe TRBD1 (6 bases). The CDR3 loop spans 15 amino acids. V lost 7 bases to trimming and J lost 0 bases, with 13 bases between them. CDR1 is LNHDA and CDR2 is SQIVND in the germline V gene (reference sequence). The CDR3 DNA is TGTGCCAGTAACCCGACAGGACGCTCTGGAAACACCATATATTTT. Translated: CASNPTGRSGNTIYF. Using reference TRBV19 and TRBJ1-3 for the parts outside the CDR3, the full variable domain is DGGITQSPKYLFRKEGQNVTLSCEQNLNHDAMYWYRQDPGQGLRLIYYSQIVNDFQKGDIAEGYSVSREKKESFPLTVTSAQKNPTAFYLCASNPTGRSGNTIYFGEGSWLTVV.

V is TRBV10-2 and J is TRBJ2-7; D unresolved. CDR3 length: 13 residues. Germline V gives CDR1 WSHSY, CDR2 SAAADI. Deletions cut 2 bases from V and 4 bases from J, with 9 bases between. This chain's CDR3 is CASSEAPEYEQYF. The CDR3 DNA reads TGCGCCAGCAGTGAGGCACCGGAATACGAGCAGTACTTC.

The CDR3 region is CAWAGGMTDTQYF. The CDR3 nucleotides are TGTGCCTGGGCGGGGGGGATGACAGATACGCAGTATTTT. This rearrangement joins TRBV30 to TRBJ2-3, with 9 bases aligning to TRBD2. V shed 5 bases and J 3 bases; nucleotides not matched to a gene: 3. The length of the CDR3 is 13 residues. The germline CDR1 and CDR2 sequences are GTSNPN and SVGIG (reference sequence).

The chain recombines TRBV10-3 with TRBJ1-1; 8 bases align to TRBD1. V lost 2 bases and J lost 6; bases outside the gene matches: 8. The length of the CDR3 is 15 residues. Germline V gene lookup returns CDR1 ENHRY and CDR2 SYGVKD. The CDR3 region is CAISEPTGGVAEAFF. The CDR3 DNA reads TGTGCCATCAGTGAGCCTACAGGGGGTGTGGCTGAAGCTTTCTTT.

The chain has TRBV30 and TRBJ1-1, with D unresolved. This CDR3 contains 12 residues. Trimming took 3 bases from V and 6 from J, leaving 11 bases between them. Germline V CDR1 and CDR2: GTSNPN, SVGIG (reference sequence). CDR3 residues: CAWSQKGAEAFF. The DNA for the CDR3 is TGTGCCTGGAGCCAAAAGGGAGCTGAAGCTTTCTTT.